This T cell receptor beta chain was recovered during a study of blood T cells in healthy people across ages. This clonotype was detected only a few times. Its target is unknown. Alongside a J-beta primer mix, a sample-barcoded 5' primer served in a second PCR lasting about 7 to 11 cycles. MiXCR, applied by TCRdb to the 5' RACE reads, yields one record per CDR3 protein. This sample has about 720,000 distinct CDR3 sequences, with approximately 22% found just once. Germline V lookup: CDR1 MNHNY, CDR2 SVGAGI (reference sequence). The CDR3 contains 14 residues. Trimming stripped 6 bases from V and 8 bases from J, with 19 bases between. Study conclusions and caveats: Diversity of TCR beta per million T cells declined in a roughly linear way with age.

The sample consisted of blood. The sequence was obtained from a man in his 70s in good health. The V call is TRBV6-6, the J call TRBJ1-2; D gene unclear. The CDR3 spells CASSDRVRVEGYTF. CDR3 bases: TGTGCCAGCAGCGATAGGGTTAGGGTGGAGGGCTACACCTTC.